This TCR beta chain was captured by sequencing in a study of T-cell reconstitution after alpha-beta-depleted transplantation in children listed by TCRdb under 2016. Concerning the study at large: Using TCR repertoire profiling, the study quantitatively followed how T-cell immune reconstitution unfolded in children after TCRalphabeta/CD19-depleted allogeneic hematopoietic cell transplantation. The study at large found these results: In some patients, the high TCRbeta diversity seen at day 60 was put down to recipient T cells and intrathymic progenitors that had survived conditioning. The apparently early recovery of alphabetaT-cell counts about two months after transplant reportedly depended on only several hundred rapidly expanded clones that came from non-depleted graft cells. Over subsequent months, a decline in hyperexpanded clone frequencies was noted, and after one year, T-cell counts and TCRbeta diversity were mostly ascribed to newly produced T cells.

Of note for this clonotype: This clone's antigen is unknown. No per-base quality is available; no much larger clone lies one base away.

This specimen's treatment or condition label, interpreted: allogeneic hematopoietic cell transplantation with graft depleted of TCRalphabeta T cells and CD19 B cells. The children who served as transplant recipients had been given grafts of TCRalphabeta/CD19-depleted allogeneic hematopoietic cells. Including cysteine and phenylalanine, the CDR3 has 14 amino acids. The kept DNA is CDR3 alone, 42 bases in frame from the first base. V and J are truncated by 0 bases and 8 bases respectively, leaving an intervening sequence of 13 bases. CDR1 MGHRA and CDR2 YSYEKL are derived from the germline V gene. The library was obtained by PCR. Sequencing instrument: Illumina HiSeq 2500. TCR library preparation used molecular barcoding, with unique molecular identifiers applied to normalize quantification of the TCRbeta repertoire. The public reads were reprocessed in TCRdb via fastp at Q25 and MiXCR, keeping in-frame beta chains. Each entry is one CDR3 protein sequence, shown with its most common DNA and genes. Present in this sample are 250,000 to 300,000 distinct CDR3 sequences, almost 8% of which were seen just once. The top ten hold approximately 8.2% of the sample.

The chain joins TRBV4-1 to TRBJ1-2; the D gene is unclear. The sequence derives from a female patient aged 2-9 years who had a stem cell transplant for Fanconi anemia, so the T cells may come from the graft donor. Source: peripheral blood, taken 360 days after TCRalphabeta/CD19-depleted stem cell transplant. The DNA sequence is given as TGCGCCAGCAGCCAAGAGAGGACCTTGGGAGGCTACACCTTC. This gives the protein CASSQERTLGGYTF.